The entry below gives a single T cell receptor beta chain sequence along with its context. Antigen: not known. The germline CDR1 and CDR2 sequences are SGHAT and FQNNGV. CDR3 size: 16 residues. With 4 bases clipped from V and 2 bases from J, the junction kept 11 bases outside the gene matches. This specimen belongs to a study of radiotherapy plus CTLA-4 blockade in lung cancer. Focal radiation was given together with CTLA-4 blockade (ipilimumab) to patients with chemo-refractory metastatic non-small-cell lung cancer. Broader study findings: Among blood TCR repertoires after radiotherapy plus ipilimumab, tumor-derived clones expanded. It was early blood T cell clone dynamics, with interferon-beta, that reportedly best predicted response.

The data were produced by immunoSEQ multiplex PCR, yet TCRdb's version contains in-frame clones alone and is incomplete. The sample contains 75,000 to 95,000 clones, roughly 80% of which appear only once. The input for sequencing was peripheral blood, taken from a patient treated with radiotherapy plus ipilimumab. V is TRBV11-2 and J is TRBJ2-7; 7 nucleotides match TRBD1. The sequence came from a human donor with non-small cell lung cancer that progressed on radiotherapy plus ipilimumab. The CDR3 protein is CASSYSSGDSPYEQYF. DNA of the CDR3: TGTGCCAGCAGCTATTCATCAGGGGACAGTCCCTACGAGCAGTACTTC.